One and the same sample provided the 17 T cell receptor beta chains below, sequenced in a study of cytomegalovirus exposure and HLA in healthy donors. 13 Jbeta primers and 60 Vbeta primers were used for the PCR. Sequenced by immunoSEQ multiplex PCR; TCRdb stores in-frame clones only, minus some. The sample lists fewer than 130,000 clones, 55% to 65% seen once, with over 3.5% in the top ten. The sample consisted of PBMCs. These receptors all come from a man in his thirties or forties in good health and CMV-seropositive.

The chain links TRBV30 to TRBJ2-1; the D gene is possibly TRBD1 (6 bases). Per the germline V gene, CDR1 is GTSNPN and CDR2 is SVGIG (reference sequence). The CDR3 has 16 residues. V dropped 2 bases and J dropped 3 bases, with 17 bases sitting between them. The CDR3 loop reads CAWSKGHQGNYNEQFF. The CDR3 coding sequence is TGTGCCTGGAGTAAGGGACATCAGGGCAACTACAATGAGCAGTTCTTC.

This clone was seen a few times. The genes are TRBV30 and TRBJ2-6; TRBD2 is a possible D gene (6 bases). V was shortened by 4 bases and J by 3 bases, with 10 bases between the two germline ends. Germline CDR1 reads GTSNPN; CDR2 reads SVGIG (reference sequence). This CDR3 has 14 residues. The CDR3 reads CAWKGGGGANVLTF. The CDR3 DNA reads TGTGCCTGGAAGGGAGGTGGTGGGGCCAACGTCCTGACTTTC. The whole variable domain, remainder taken from reference TRBV30 and TRBJ2-6, is SQTIHQWPATLVQPVGSPLSLECTVEGTSNPNLYWYRQAAGRGLQLLFYSVGIGQISSEVPQNLSASRPQDRQFILSSKKLLLSDSGFYLCAWKGGGGANVLTFGAGSRLTVL.

This clone has more than one count but fewer than ten. The rearrangement joins TRBV6-1 to TRBJ1-2; D is ambiguous. The CDR3 has 13 amino acids. V gave up 2 bases and J gave up 7 bases, with 11 bases separating them. Germline V gives CDR1 MNHNS, CDR2 SASEGT. DNA for the CDR3: TGTGCCAGCAGTGAAAACGGTGAAGCTGGCTACACCTTC. Translating it yields CASSENGEAGYTF.

This clone was picked up a small number of times. The chain is built from TRBV6-1 and TRBJ1-5, with D unresolved. This CDR3 comprises 11 residues. Germline V gives CDR1 MNHNS, CDR2 SASEGT. The germline V and J ends were trimmed by 6 bases and 3 bases, with 3 bases remaining between them. This CDR3 reads CASSNNQPQHF. Written as DNA, the CDR3 is TGTGCCAGCAGCAACAATCAGCCCCAGCATTTT.

The rearrangement links TRBV19 to TRBJ1-5, with D tentatively TRBD1 (6 bases). Germline-derived CDR1 and CDR2 are LNHDA and SQIVND (reference sequence). The CDR3 contains 15 residues. Trimming cost V 0 bases and J 1 base, with 7 bases left between them. The CDR3 DNA reads as TGTGCCAGTAGTATAGACCAGGGGAGCAATCAGCCCCAGCATTTT. Protein sequence: CASSIDQGSNQPQHF.

J is TRBJ2-3 and V is TRBV19; a weak D match, TRBD1 (6 bases). The germline V and J ends were trimmed by 5 bases and 3 bases, with 12 bases remaining between them. Germline V gene sequence: CDR1 LNHDA, CDR2 SQIVND (reference sequence). The CDR3 is 14 residues long. CDR3 region: CASSQATGTDTQYF. DNA of the CDR3: TGTGCCAGTAGTCAAGCCACAGGGACAGATACGCAGTATTTT.

The chain carries TRBV19 and TRBJ1-1; 8 positions agree with TRBD1. The CDR3 totals 14 residues. Losses at the gene ends were 5 bases for V and 5 bases for J; bases not matched to a gene: 7. Germline CDR1 is LNHDA and CDR2 is SQIVND (reference sequence). CDR3 coding DNA: TGTGCCAGTAGTTCAGGGGGCGGTAGTACTGAAGCTTTCTTT. Translated, it gives CASSSGGGSTEAFF. Combining the CDR3 with reference TRBV19 and TRBJ1-1 gives the whole variable domain DGGITQSPKYLFRKEGQNVTLSCEQNLNHDAMYWYRQDPGQGLRLIYYSQIVNDFQKGDIAEGYSVSREKKESFPLTVTSAQKNPTAFYLCASSSGGGSTEAFFGQGTRLTVV.

The rearrangement joins TRBV19 to TRBJ1-5; no reliable D call. CDR1 is LNHDA, CDR2 SQIVND, per germline (reference sequence). The V and J ends lost 6 bases and 4 bases respectively, with 13 bases between them. The CDR3 runs to 14 residues. CDR3 amino acids: CASSTRGINQPQHF. The CDR3 DNA follows: TGTGCCAGTAGCACCCGGGGTATAAATCAGCCCCAGCATTTT.

The V and J genes are TRBV6-5 and TRBJ1-2; no reliable D call. The germline gives CDR1 MNHEY, CDR2 SVGAGI. Trimming stripped 6 bases from V and 6 bases from J, with 14 bases between. This CDR3 is built from 13 residues. CDR3: CASSLGLGDGYTF. The CDR3 coding sequence is TGTGCCAGCAGCCTCGGGCTCGGGGATGGCTACACCTTC.

As concerns this clone: An end of the junction differs from the germline gene, which may be a read error. The gene calls are TRBV11-2 and TRBJ2-4; 8 bases map to TRBD1. Germline V gene lookup returns CDR1 SGHAT and CDR2 FQNNGV. The CDR3 is 15 amino acids. CDR3 DNA sequence: TGTGCCAGCAGCCAGCAGGGGGCCGGTAAAAGCATTCAGTACTTC. Amino acids: CASSQQGAGKSIQYF.

The chain recombines TRBV7-3 with TRBJ2-5; 7 nucleotides align to TRBD1. Germline trimming cut 5 bases from V and 3 bases from J; bases unmatched to any gene: 21. Germline values: CDR1 SGHTA, CDR2 FQGTGA. This CDR3 is built from 19 residues. CDR3 DNA: TGTGCCAGCAGCCTAAAGGCTACTGTACCGGGACAGCCGAAAGAGACCCAGTACTTC. Its translation is CASSLKATVPGQPKETQYF.

This sequence joins TRBV7-8 and TRBJ1-1; tentatively, D is TRBD1 (5 bases). The V gene's germline CDR1 is SGHVS and CDR2 FQNEAQ. The CDR3 covers 14 residues. V was shortened by 5 bases and J by 4 bases, with 14 bases between the two germline ends. Here the CDR3 reads CASSKEGQGTEAFF. CDR3 nucleotide sequence: TGTGCCAGCAGCAAAGAAGGACAAGGCACTGAAGCTTTCTTT.

This sequence joins TRBV6-6 and TRBJ2-7; TRBD2 is a possible D gene (5 bases). The germline V gene has CDR1 MNHNY and CDR2 SVGAGI (reference sequence). The ends were cut back, 2 bases at V and 4 bases at J, with 18 bases in the middle. The CDR3 loop spans 16 amino acids. CDR3 DNA sequence: TGTGCCAGCAGTTACGGGCTGAAAAGCGGAGCGTACGAGCAGTACTTC. The encoded protein is CASSYGLKSGAYEQYF.

This rearrangement joins TRBV10-3 to TRBJ1-4; 8 nucleotides line up with TRBD1. Germline-derived CDR1 and CDR2 are ENHRY and SYGVKD. This CDR3 contains 14 residues. V shed 5 bases and J 5 bases; nucleotides not matched to a gene: 4. CDR3 amino acids: CAISWDRSNEKLFF. The DNA of the CDR3 is TGTGCCATCAGTTGGGACAGGTCGAATGAAAAACTGTTTTTT.

The table lists this clone with a count of one. The chain joins TRBV7-9 to TRBJ2-1; no reliable D call. The V end lost 4 bases, the J end lost 8 bases, and 9 bases lay between the germline ends. The CDR3 contains 12 residues. CDR1 is SEHNR and CDR2 is FQNEAQ in the germline V gene (reference sequence). Here the CDR3 DNA reads TGTGCCAGCAGCTCCGTTCGGGATGAGCAGTTCTTC. Its protein product is CASSSVRDEQFF. Supplemented by reference TRBV7-9 and TRBJ2-1, the full variable domain reads DTGVSQNPRHKITKRGQNVTFRCDPISEHNRLYWYRQTLGQGPEFLTYFQNEAQLEKSRLLSDRFSAERPKGSFSTLEIQRTEQGDSAMYLCASSSVRDEQFFGPGTRLTVL.

The gene calls are TRBV18 and TRBJ2-5; TRBD1 is a possible D gene (6 bases). The CDR3 totals 14 residues. Germline values: CDR1 KGHSH, CDR2 LQKENI. Trimming stripped 5 bases from V and 5 bases from J, with 15 bases between. This chain's CDR3 is CASSKTGFEETQYF. The CDR3 nucleotides read TGTGCCAGCTCAAAGACAGGTTTTGAGGAGACCCAGTACTTC.

This clone was found a few times. The J gene is TRBJ2-7, the V gene TRBV6-1; 11 bases line up with TRBD1. Trimming took 2 bases from V and 3 from J; bases not matched to a gene: 3. The germline V gene encodes CDR1 MNHNS and CDR2 SASEGT. The CDR3 runs to 15 residues. CDR3 sequence (DNA): TGTGCCAGCAGTGAAACTGGGACAGGGGGCTACGAGCAGTACTTC. Amino acid sequence: CASSETGTGGYEQYF.